Listed here is a single T cell receptor beta chain. Its antigen is not known. Researchers ran the PCR with 60 Vbeta and 13 Jbeta primers. Produced via immunoSEQ multiplex PCR; TCRdb's table is partial and in-frame only. The sample lists roughly 89,000 clones; approximately 80% were seen once. The data are from a study of cytomegalovirus exposure and HLA in healthy donors. Regarding the study as a whole: For most TCR sequences rarity was the rule, although some public TCRs occurred in many donors. A highly shared variant cluster was judged a likely technical artifact. Most TCR beta V segments were productive about 87% or about 30% of the time in an earlier analysis.

This receptor was obtained from a man aged 18 to 30 in good health and CMV-seronegative. The specimen sequenced was PBMCs.

The CDR3 region is CASGLNSGGDTQYF. The CDR3 DNA sequence: TGTGCTAGTGGTTTGAACAGCGGGGGAGATACGCAGTATTTT. The gene calls are TRBV12-5 and TRBJ2-3; 8 bases fit TRBD2. The CDR3 extends over 14 amino acids. Germline loops: CDR1 LGHNT, CDR2 FRNRAP. The trim removed 2 bases at V and 5 bases at J, leaving 3 bases unmatched.